This T cell receptor beta chain was captured in a study of post-analysis software for immune sequencing data. Points from the study as a whole: Compared with controls, patients had more of roughly five TRBV segments, including TRBV5-6, TRBV5-1 and TRBV20-1. Multiple sclerosis patients had significantly lower normalized Chao1 diversity than controls.

cDNA libraries of TCR beta carried unique molecular identifiers. In TCRdb, the PCR reads were re-called with MiXCR into one record per CDR3 protein. The table lists hundreds of thousands of distinct CDR3 sequences, 53% of them singletons. Germline values: CDR1 SGHRS, CDR2 YFSETQ. The J segment lost 4 bases and the V segment lost 1 base, leaving 9 bases of the junction unmatched. The CDR3 contains 17 residues. To note about this clonotype: Its antigen is as yet unknown.

Sequenced sample: blood. V is TRBV5-1 and J is TRBJ2-3; TRBD1 matches at 10 bases. This clonotype was obtained from a girl aged 10-17 years with multiple sclerosis. The CDR3 DNA reads as TGCGCCAGCAGCTTGTTCGTAGGGACAGGGGTCCCAGATACGCAGTATTTT. Its translation is CASSLFVGTGVPDTQYF.